This TCR beta chain was recovered during a study of a mutant IDH1 vaccine in newly diagnosed glioma. In the study overall: A roughly 62% male, about 38% female split and a mean age of roughly 44 years characterized treated patients. Therapy received beforehand was radiotherapy, temozolomide, or both, with most patients given both.

Notes on this clone: What it binds is unknown.

Only in-frame clones appear in the TCRdb table, and some are missing; sequencing was by immunoSEQ multiplex PCR. This sample carries fewer than 35,000 clones, 90% of them seen once, and the ten largest clones take around 21%. Time point denoted: week 11, during vaccination. Each vaccine dose was 300 ug of mutant IDH1 20-mer peptide, with topical imiquimod. The CDR3 contains 16 residues. CDR1 is SGHTA and CDR2 is FQGNSA in the germline V gene. V lost 1 base and J 2 bases, leaving 12 bases between the germline ends. The receptor comes from a man aged 18 to 30 with glioma. The chain joins TRBV7-2 to TRBJ1-5; possible D gene TRBD1, 6 bases. Material: PBMCs, obtained from a glioma patient whose treatment included an IDH1 peptide vaccine. In DNA form, the CDR3 reads TGTGCCAGCAGCTTAGACGTACAGGGTGGCAATCAGCCCCAGCATTTT. This translates into CASSLDVQGGNQPQHF.